The clone carrying this TCR beta chain appeared a single time. Its antigen is undetermined. Sequenced by immunoSEQ multiplex PCR; TCRdb stores in-frame clones only, minus some. Among about 36,000 clones listed, 60% to 75% were seen once. The data were obtained in a study of a mutant IDH1 vaccine in newly diagnosed glioma. CDR3 length: 15 amino acids. V shed 7 bases, J shed 9 bases, and the junction held 9 bases outside the gene matches. Germline V CDR1 and CDR2: LNHDA, SQIVND (reference sequence). Stated time point: week 47, end of study. Every vaccine dose comprised 300 ug of mutant IDH1 20-mer peptide plus topical imiquimod.

The chain recombines TRBV19 with TRBJ2-3; TRBD2 agrees at 14 bases. This sequence originates from a man aged 40-55 years with glioma. The sample was PBMCs, taken from a glioma patient whose treatment included an IDH1 peptide vaccine. The CDR3 nucleotides are TGTGCCAGTACCAAGGGACTAGCGGGAGTATCCACGCAGTATTTT. Its protein is CASTKGLAGVSTQYF.